This T cell receptor (beta chain) was documented in a study of shared clonotypes between healthy human individuals. For the study at large: Those who served as donors were a couple of women and three men between the ages of 18 and 49.

Deep-level assay runs were performed. TCRdb's copy holds only in-frame clones and misses some; the assay was immunoSEQ multiplex PCR. The sample contains about 510,000 clones, 90% to 97% of which appear only once. The TCR originated in a woman under 40 in good health. The sequencing input was naive CD4+ T cells sorted from blood. As for subset: CD45RA+ positively selected.

DNA of the CDR3: TGCGCCAGCAGCCAAGAAACCTCGGTGAACTATGGCTACACCTTC. Encoded protein: CASSQETSVNYGYTF. V and J are TRBV4-1 and TRBJ1-2, with no clear D. Trimming cost V 0 bases and J 2 bases, with 10 bases left between them. The germline CDR1 and CDR2 sequences are MGHRA and YSYEKL. This CDR3 is built from 15 residues.